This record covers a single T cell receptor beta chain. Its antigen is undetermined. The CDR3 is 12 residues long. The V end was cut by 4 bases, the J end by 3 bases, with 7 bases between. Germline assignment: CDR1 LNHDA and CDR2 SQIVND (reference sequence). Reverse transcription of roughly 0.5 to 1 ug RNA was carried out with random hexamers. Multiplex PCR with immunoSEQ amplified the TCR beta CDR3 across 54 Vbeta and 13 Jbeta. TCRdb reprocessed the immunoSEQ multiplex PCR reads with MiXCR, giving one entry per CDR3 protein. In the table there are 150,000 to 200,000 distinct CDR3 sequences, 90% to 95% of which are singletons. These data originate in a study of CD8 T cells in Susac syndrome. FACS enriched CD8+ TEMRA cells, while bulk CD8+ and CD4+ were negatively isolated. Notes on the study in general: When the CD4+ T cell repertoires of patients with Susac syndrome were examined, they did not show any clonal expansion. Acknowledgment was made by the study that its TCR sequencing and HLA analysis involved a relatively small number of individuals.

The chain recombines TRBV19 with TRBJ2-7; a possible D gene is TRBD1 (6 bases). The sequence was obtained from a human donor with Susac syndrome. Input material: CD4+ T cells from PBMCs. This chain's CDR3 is CASSTQGYEQYF. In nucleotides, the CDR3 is TGTGCCAGTAGTACACAGGGCTACGAGCAGTACTTC.